A selection of T cell receptor beta chains follows, all from one sample in a study of immune evolution from preneoplasia to lung adenocarcinoma. TCRdb's table, derived via immunoSEQ multiplex PCR, lists solely in-frame clones and lacks some. The sample yields some 1,700 clones, around 82% seen once. Sequences were obtained from FFPE atypical adenomatous hyperplasia tissue from the lung. The receptor set was obtained from a person aged 70 to 79 with lung adenocarcinoma. Each CDR3 is given with its conserved first and last residue.

j_call v_call cdr3_aa
TRBJ1-1 TRBV27 CASSLFGQGEAFF
TRBJ1-4 TRBV5-1 CASSLGGTAHNEKLFF
TRBJ1-5 TRBV4-1 CASSQDSPAAATPQHF
TRBJ2-7 TRBV7-3 CASSYLSRYEQYF
TRBJ2-7 TRBV5-1 CASSLDLGAFGEQYF
TRBJ2-1 TRBV28 CASSAQPNEQFF
TRBJ2-5 TRBV28 CASSSPALETQYF
TRBJ1-1 TRBV18 CASSPDSTGLLGDTEAFF
TRBJ2-1 TRBV9 CASSVEPFSYNEQFF
TRBJ1-1 TRBV10-3 CAISEMRASDTEAFF
TRBJ1-1 TRBV6-5 CASSYSSIPGSTEAFF
TRBJ1-5 TRBV11-2 CASSLGGYNQPQHF
TRBJ1-1 TRBV7-9 CASSLALGTAFF
TRBJ2-7 TRBV27 CASSLLVGGPHEQYF
TRBJ2-4 TRBV11-3 CASTHRTSGLAKNIQYF
TRBJ2-1 TRBV2 CASSLALGGAGDEQFF
TRBJ1-2 TRBV10-3 CAITRDRESGYTF
TRBJ1-2 TRBV5-2 CASNQRKTYGYTF
TRBJ2-3 TRBV2 CASSAVGSTDTQYF
TRBJ2-7 TRBV29-1 CSVEVSGGLAETYEQYF
TRBJ2-5 TRBV19 CASSKRLAGVGPTVETQYF
TRBJ2-2 TRBV28 CASSLSRNTGELFF
TRBJ1-4 TRBV19 CASSKPGQGKKDEKLFF
TRBJ2-2 TRBV5-1 CASSLASGSTGELFF
TRBJ2-7 TRBV6-5 CASRNRGQREQYF
TRBJ2-7 TRBV11-2 CASSLTDGPYEQYF
TRBJ2-7 TRBV7-9 CASSSPPGPFYEQYF
TRBJ1-4 TRBV5-1 CASSLGGNNEKLFF
TRBJ2-7 TRBV7-2 CASSLVSGISYEQYF
TRBJ1-1 TRBV19 CASSAAGLNTEAFF
TRBJ1-4 TRBV7-9 CASSLGGQGNEKLFF
TRBJ2-7 TRBV5-4 CASSFTGGPREYEQYF
TRBJ2-7 TRBV5-4 CASSLVDDGSQYF